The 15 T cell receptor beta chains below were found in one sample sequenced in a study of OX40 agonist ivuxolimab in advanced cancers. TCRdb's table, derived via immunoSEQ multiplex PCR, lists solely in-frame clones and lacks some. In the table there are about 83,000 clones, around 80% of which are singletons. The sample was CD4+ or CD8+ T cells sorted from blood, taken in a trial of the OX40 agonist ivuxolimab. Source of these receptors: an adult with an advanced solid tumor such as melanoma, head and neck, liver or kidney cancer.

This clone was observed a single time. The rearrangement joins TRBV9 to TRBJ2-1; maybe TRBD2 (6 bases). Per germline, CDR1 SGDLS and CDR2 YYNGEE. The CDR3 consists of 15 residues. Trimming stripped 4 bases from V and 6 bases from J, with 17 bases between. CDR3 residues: CASSSSGTYLNEQFF. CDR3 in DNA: TGTGCCAGCAGCAGCTCCGGGACTTATCTCAATGAGCAGTTCTTC.

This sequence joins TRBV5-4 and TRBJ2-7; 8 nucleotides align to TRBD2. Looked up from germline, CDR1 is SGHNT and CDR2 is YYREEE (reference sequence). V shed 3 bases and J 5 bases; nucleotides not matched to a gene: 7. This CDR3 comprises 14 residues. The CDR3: CASSSRTSQDEQYF. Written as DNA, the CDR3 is TGTGCCAGCAGCTCCCGGACTAGCCAGGACGAGCAGTACTTC.

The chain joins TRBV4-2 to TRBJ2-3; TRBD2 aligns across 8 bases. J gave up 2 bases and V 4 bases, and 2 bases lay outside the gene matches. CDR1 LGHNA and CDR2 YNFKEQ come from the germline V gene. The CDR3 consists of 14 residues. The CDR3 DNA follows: TGTGCCAGCAGCCCCGGACTAGCCACAGATACGCAGTATTTT. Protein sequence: CASSPGLATDTQYF.

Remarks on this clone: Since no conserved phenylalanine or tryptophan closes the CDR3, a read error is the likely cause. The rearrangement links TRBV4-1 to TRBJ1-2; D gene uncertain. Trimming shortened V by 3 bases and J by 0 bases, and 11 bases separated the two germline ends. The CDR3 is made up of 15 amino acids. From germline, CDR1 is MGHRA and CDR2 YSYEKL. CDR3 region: CASSHGRIANYGYTL. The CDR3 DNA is TGCGCCAGCAGCCACGGACGGATAGCTAACTATGGCTACACCCTC.

The CDR3 nucleotides are TGCAGCGCTACCTGGGGTGGTGGAAACACCATATATTTT. It encodes CSATWGGGNTIYF. V and J are TRBV29-1 and TRBJ1-3; D gene unclear. V was pared by 7 bases and J by 3 bases, with 13 bases between. Germline CDR1 reads SQVTM; CDR2 reads ANQGSEA. The CDR3 loop spans 13 amino acids.

CDR3 bases: TGTGCCAGCAGCCAAGAGGAGGGAAACACCATATATTTT. It yields the protein CASSQEEGNTIYF. The genes are TRBV4-2 and TRBJ1-3, with D unresolved. The germline V gene has CDR1 LGHNA and CDR2 YNFKEQ. The CDR3 loop spans 13 amino acids. V gave up 0 bases and J gave up 4 bases, with 4 bases separating them.

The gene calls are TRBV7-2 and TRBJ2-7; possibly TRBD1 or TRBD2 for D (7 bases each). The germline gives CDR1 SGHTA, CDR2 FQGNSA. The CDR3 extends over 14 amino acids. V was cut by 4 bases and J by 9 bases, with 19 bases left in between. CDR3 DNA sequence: TGTGCCAGCAGCTCCCAGGGGGGGCCGTATTGGCAGTACTTC. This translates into CASSSQGGPYWQYF.

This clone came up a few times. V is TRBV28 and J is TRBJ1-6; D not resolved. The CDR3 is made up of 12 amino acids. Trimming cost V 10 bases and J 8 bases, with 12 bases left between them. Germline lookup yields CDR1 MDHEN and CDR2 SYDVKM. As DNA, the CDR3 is TGTGCCACTACAGAAAAACATTCACCCCTCCACTTT. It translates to CATTEKHSPLHF.

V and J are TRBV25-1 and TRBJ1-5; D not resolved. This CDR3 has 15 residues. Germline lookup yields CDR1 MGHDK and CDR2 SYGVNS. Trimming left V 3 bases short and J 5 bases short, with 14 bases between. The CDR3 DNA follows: TGTGCCAGCAGTGACTCTTTAGACGCATATCAGCCCCAGCATTTT. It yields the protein CASSDSLDAYQPQHF. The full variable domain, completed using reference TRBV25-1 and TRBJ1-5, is EADIYQTPRYLVIGTGKKITLECSQTMGHDKMYWYQQDPGMELHLIHYSYGVNSTEKGDLSSESTVSRIRTEHFPLTLESARPSHTSQYLCASSDSLDAYQPQHFGDGTRLSIL.

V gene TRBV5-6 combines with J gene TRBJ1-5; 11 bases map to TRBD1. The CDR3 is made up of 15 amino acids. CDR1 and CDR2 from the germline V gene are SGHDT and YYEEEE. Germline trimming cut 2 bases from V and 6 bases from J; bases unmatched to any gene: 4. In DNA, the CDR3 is TGTGCCAGCAGCTTCTGGACAGGGGGCGGTCAGCCCCAGCATTTT. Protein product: CASSFWTGGGQPQHF. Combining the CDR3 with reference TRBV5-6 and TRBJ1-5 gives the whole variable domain DAGVTQSPTHLIKTRGQQVTLRCSPKSGHDTVSWYQQALGQGPQFIFQYYEEEERQRGNFPDRFSGHQFPNYSSELNVNALLLGDSALYLCASSFWTGGGQPQHFGDGTRLSIL.

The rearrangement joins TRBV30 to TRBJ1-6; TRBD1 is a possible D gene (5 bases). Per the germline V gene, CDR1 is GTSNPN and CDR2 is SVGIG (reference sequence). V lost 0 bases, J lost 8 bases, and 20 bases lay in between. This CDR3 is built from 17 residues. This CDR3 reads CAWSVRGPGNGYSPLHF. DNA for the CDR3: TGTGCCTGGAGTGTACGGGGACCAGGAAACGGGTATTCACCCCTCCACTTT.

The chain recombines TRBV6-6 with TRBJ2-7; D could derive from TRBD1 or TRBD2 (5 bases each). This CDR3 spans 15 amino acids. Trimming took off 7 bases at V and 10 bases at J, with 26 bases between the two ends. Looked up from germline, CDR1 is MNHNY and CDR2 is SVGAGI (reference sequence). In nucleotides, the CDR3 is TGTGCCAGCACTACTCCTCCTCTAGGGTCCGGGGACCAGTACTTC. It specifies CASTTPPLGSGDQYF.

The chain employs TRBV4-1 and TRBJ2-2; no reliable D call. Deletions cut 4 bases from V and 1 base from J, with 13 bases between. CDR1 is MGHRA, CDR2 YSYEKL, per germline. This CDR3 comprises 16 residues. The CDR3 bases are TGCGCCAGCAGCCCGCCGACGGCGGTGAACACCGGGGAGCTGTTTTTT. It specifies CASSPPTAVNTGELFF.

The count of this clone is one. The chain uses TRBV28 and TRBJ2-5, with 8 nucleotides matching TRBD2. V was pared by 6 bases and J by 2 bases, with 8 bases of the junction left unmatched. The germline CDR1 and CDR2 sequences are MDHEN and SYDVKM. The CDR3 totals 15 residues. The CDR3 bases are TGTGCCAGCAGCCGTCCTGCGGGGGGTCAAGAGACCCAGTACTTC. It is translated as CASSRPAGGQETQYF.

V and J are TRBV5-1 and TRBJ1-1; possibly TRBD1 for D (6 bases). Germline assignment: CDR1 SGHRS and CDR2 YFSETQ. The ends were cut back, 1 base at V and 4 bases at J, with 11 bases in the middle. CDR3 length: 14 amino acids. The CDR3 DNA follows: TGCGCCAGCAGCTTGATGGGCAGGGGCACTGAAGCTTTCTTT. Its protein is CASSLMGRGTEAFF. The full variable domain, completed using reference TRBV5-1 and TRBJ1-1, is KAGVTQTPRYLIKTRGQQVTLSCSPISGHRSVSWYQQTPGQGLQFLFEYFSETQRNKGNFPGRFSGRQFSNSRSEMNVSTLELGDSALYLCASSLMGRGTEAFFGQGTRLTVV.